The text below deals with one TCR beta chain. In this sample, this clonotype turned up a few times. Its antigen is currently not known. Per-base quality was not reported, and no clone a single base away is much larger than it. The sample is drawn from a study of spatial heterogeneity in lung cancer (dated by TCRdb to about 2019). Notes on the research overall: Beta-chain transcripts were consistently detected in greater numbers than alpha-chain transcripts, which likely reflected higher beta-chain transcript abundance. In the raw uncorrected reads, each unique combination of TCR and UMI appeared more than ten times on average. In non-small cell lung cancer, the study made a quantitative comparison of TCR alpha and beta repertoires among multiple tumor regions, matched nontumor lung and blood. TCR repertoire features were related to nonsynonymous mutation counts determined by whole-exome sequencing of tumor tissue. At surgery, 200 to 250 tumor regions, 61 to 65 matched nontumor lung samples and about 56 PBMC samples were TCR-sequenced for both alpha and beta chains.

What the work shows at the level of the full study, not this receptor alone: Additional single-cell paired TCR alpha and beta sequencing was considered necessary to confirm, at a functional level, the hypothesis that regional TCRs recognize regional mutations. Ubiquitous expanded tumor TCRs were found in blood more often at tumor resection than at routine follow-up.

Libraries were made using 5' RACE. Sequencing took place on a NextSeq 500. The TCR library protocol attached a unique molecular identifier to each TCR cDNA molecule to allow correction of PCR and sequencing errors. In the original analysis: Decombinator tools were used for TCR identification, UMI-based error correction and CDR3 extraction. TCRs above a frequency of 2 per 1,000, corresponding to the top 1% of the tumor frequency distribution, were defined as expanded. Rényi diversity was computed with the R vegan package after subsampling each repertoire 100 times to 5,000 TCRs. CDR3 similarity networks were constructed using string-kernel similarity of amino acid triplets, with links drawn between CDR3s whose pairwise similarity was above 0.82. TCRdb's own reprocessing of the public reads used fastp at Q25 and MiXCR and kept productive beta chains. Identical CDR3 protein sequences are pooled into one entry, listed with their most common genes and DNA. V and J calls and clone size were set by TCRdb, not the authors. In this sample the table shows 40,000 to 50,000 distinct CDR3 sequences, 6.5% to 8% of which occur a single time. The ten biggest clones cover around 13% of the sample.

What this sample's time point label stands for: sample taken at primary tumor resection. Without any cell sorting, TCR sequencing was performed on whole RNA extracted either from tumor and nontumor lung tissue or from cryopreserved PBMC samples. The donors were more than 65 patients from the lung TRACERx cohort who had early-stage, untreated non-small cell lung cancer. Patients were selected for TCR sequencing only if sufficient RNA was available from at least two tumor regions. The V end gives up 6 bases and the J end 8 bases, leaving 7 bases in the junction not matched to a gene. CDR1 and CDR2 are drawn from the germline V gene: MNHEY, SVGEGT. Counted from cysteine to phenylalanine, this CDR3 has 14 amino acids. Kept here is only the CDR3 DNA, which spans 42 bases and is read in frame from base 1.

The specimen comprised PBMCs, sampled at surgery. This receptor chain uses TRBV6-2 or TRBV6-3 and TRBJ1-4; 9 bases in the junction line up with TRBD1. This TCR derives from a female donor with early-stage non-small cell lung cancer. The nucleotide sequence is given as TGTGCCAGCAGAAGGACAGGGGATAAGGAAAAACTGTTTTTT. This sequence encodes CASRRTGDKEKLFF.